The clone carrying this T cell receptor beta chain occurred once. The antigen is not known. The sample belongs to a study of T cells in Graves' hyperthyroidism and ophthalmopathy. Study-wide background: Peripheral blood collection took place at initial diagnosis, before any treatment.

Uncontrolled infection, other autoimmune disease, pregnancy or lactation excluded patients. Researchers amplified the TCR beta CDR3 regions from RNA transcripts. The HTBI primer set drove a first-round RT-PCR of the TCR CDR3. TCRdb ran MiXCR on the multiplex PCR reads and lists one entry per CDR3 protein. The sample contains about 420,000 distinct CDR3 sequences, approximately 13% of which appear only once. The CDR3 extends over 14 amino acids. Germline V gene sequence: CDR1 MGHDK, CDR2 SYGVNS. Overall study results and limits: Expanded thyroid clonotypes (above 0.001) were mostly also found in blood. Progression to ophthalmopathy was predicted a median of roughly 6.5 months early.

The clonotype originates from a woman under 30 with Graves' hyperthyroidism. V and J are TRBV25-1 and TRBJ2-4; D not resolved. Gene TRBJ2-1 matches the end of the DNA better, so the J call may be wrong. Sequencing input: blood. The DNA of the CDR3 is TGTGCCAGCAGTGACCACGGCACAAAAAACATTCAGTTCTTC. Its protein is CASSDHGTKNIQFF.